This T cell receptor beta chain is from a study of shared clonotypes between healthy human individuals. Whole-study findings and limits: Sorted-subset samples were not fully sequenced, rarefaction indicated.

J lost 8 bases, V lost 2 bases, and 3 bases had no gene match. CDR1 SGHTS and CDR2 YDEGEE come from the germline V gene. This CDR3 comprises 13 residues. This table comes from immunoSEQ multiplex PCR, and its TCRdb copy is limited to in-frame clones, with some not included. The repertoire holds roughly 650,000 clones, with around 96% as singletons. With regard to this clone: Its target is not known.

CD45RO-negative cells were positively selected for CCR7, leaving out terminally differentiated effector memory CD45RA+ cells. The TCR comes from a woman aged 25 to 39 in good health. Sequencing input: naive CD8+ T cells sorted from blood. The genes are TRBV5-8 and TRBJ2-1; TRBD2 matches at 8 bases. This chain's CDR3 is CASSFGRADEQFF. The DNA for the CDR3 is TGTGCCAGCAGCTTCGGGAGGGCGGATGAGCAGTTCTTC.